This entry concerns a single TCR beta chain. The sample comes from a study of blood T cell repertoires in COVID-19. Turning to the study itself: Material from acute and convalescent COVID-19 was sourced from the United States, Italy and Spain. PBMCs, B-cell-depleted T cells, or T cells provided the cDNA or gDNA that made up the material.

V shed 7 bases and J 5 bases; nucleotides not matched to a gene: 5. Germline V gives CDR1 SGHVS, CDR2 FNYEAQ. There are 15 residues in the CDR3. Authors' processing steps: Cell counts per sample came from amplifying reference gene primers. The repertoire was sequenced with immunoSEQ multiplex PCR; TCRdb's copy has only in-frame clones and lacks some. D and trimming were read from the DNA, whereas the V and J calls and clone size are those reported in that table. In the table there are about 240,000 clones, 70% to 90% of which are singletons. The sample comprised peripheral blood. The sequence was collected from a man aged 60 to 69 with acute or convalescent COVID-19. The gene calls are TRBV7-6 and TRBJ2-2; 12 bases map to TRBD2. The CDR3, as DNA: TGTGCCAGCACCGGGACTAGCGGGTCGACCGGGGAGCTGTTTTTT. Protein: CASTGTSGSTGELFF.